This is a list of T cell receptor beta chains from one sample in a study of T cells after yellow fever vaccination. TCRdb recomputed calls from the 5' RACE reads with MiXCR, one row per CDR3 protein. The sample shows some 220,000 distinct CDR3 sequences, around 3.1% of them seen only once. The source material was CD4+ T cells sorted from PBMCs, sampled 10 days after the yellow fever booster vaccination. The origin of the receptors is a man between 18 and 35 years old who received the YFV17D yellow fever vaccine. Both conserved end residues are part of each CDR3. D genes are given only for firm matches. A clone size is listed for some rows: how often the clone was seen (once, few, many), or a class if it is expanded.

J gene: TRBJ2-3; D gene: TRBD2; clone size: many; V gene: TRBV20-1; CDR3 DNA: TGCAGTGCTAGGACTAGCGGGGGCGCAGATACGCAGTATTTT; CDR3 protein: CSARTSGGADTQYF
J gene: TRBJ2-3; D gene: .; clone size: few; V gene: TRBV19; CDR3 DNA: TGTGCCAGTAGTATGTGGGCCGCCGGTAATACGCAGTATTTT; CDR3 protein: CASSMWAAGNTQYF
J gene: TRBJ1-1; D gene: .; clone size: many; V gene: TRBV6-1; CDR3 DNA: TGTGCCAGCAGTGACAGACTAGCTTTCTTT; CDR3 protein: CASSDRLAFF
J gene: TRBJ1-4; D gene: TRBD1; clone size: .; V gene: TRBV10-3; CDR3 DNA: TGTGCCATCAGTGCTCGTGGGACAGGGGAACGAAAACTGTTTTTT; CDR3 protein: CAISARGTGERKLFF
J gene: TRBJ2-1; D gene: TRBD2; clone size: many; V gene: TRBV20-1; CDR3 DNA: TGCAGTGCTCCCATAGCGGGGGGGCCCAATGAGCAGTTCTTC; CDR3 protein: CSAPIAGGPNEQFF
J gene: TRBJ2-1; D gene: .; clone size: many; V gene: TRBV13; CDR3 DNA: TGTGCCAGCAGCTTAACGCCAGCCGATGAGCAGTTCTTC; CDR3 protein: CASSLTPADEQFF
J gene: TRBJ2-2; D gene: .; clone size: few; V gene: TRBV5-1; CDR3 DNA: TGCGCCAGCAGCCCGGCCGTCACTTCGAACACCGGGGAGCTGTTTTTT; CDR3 protein: CASSPAVTSNTGELFF
J gene: TRBJ2-7; D gene: .; clone size: many; V gene: TRBV7-2; CDR3 DNA: TGTGCCAGCAGCGTGGGAAGAGAGGCCTACGAGCAGTACTTC; CDR3 protein: CASSVGREAYEQYF
J gene: TRBJ2-5; D gene: TRBD2; clone size: many; V gene: TRBV7-3; CDR3 DNA: TGTGCCAGCAGCTTAGCGGGGGTCCCTCAGGAGACCCAGTACTTC; CDR3 protein: CASSLAGVPQETQYF
J gene: TRBJ2-2; D gene: TRBD2; clone size: few; V gene: TRBV7-7; CDR3 DNA: TGTGCTAGCAGCGGGAAAATTCAAGGCGGGGAGCTGTTTTTT; CDR3 protein: CASSGKIQGGELFF
J gene: TRBJ2-5; D gene: .; clone size: many; V gene: TRBV6-6; CDR3 DNA: TGTGCCAGCAGTTACTCTCGGTTCGGGGAGACCCAGTACTTC; CDR3 protein: CASSYSRFGETQYF
J gene: TRBJ1-6; D gene: .; clone size: .; V gene: TRBV7-2; CDR3 DNA: TGTGCCAGCAGCTTAGACCACTCCGGGAATTCACCCCTCCACTTT; CDR3 protein: CASSLDHSGNSPLHF
J gene: TRBJ1-2; D gene: .; clone size: many; V gene: TRBV12-3/TRBV12-4; CDR3 DNA: TGTGCCAGCAGTTTATTTGTCGGTGGACGTGGCTACACCTTC; CDR3 protein: CASSLFVGGRGYTF
J gene: TRBJ1-6; D gene: .; clone size: few; V gene: TRBV12-3/TRBV12-4; CDR3 DNA: TGTGCCAGCAGTTTAAGGTATCAGAATTCACCCCTCCACTTT; CDR3 protein: CASSLRYQNSPLHF
J gene: TRBJ2-3; D gene: .; clone size: few; V gene: TRBV12-5; CDR3 DNA: TGTGCTAGTGGTTTGGTTGGGACGGAGTTATTTACAGATACGCAGTATTTT; CDR3 protein: CASGLVGTELFTDTQYF
J gene: TRBJ1-4; D gene: .; clone size: many; V gene: TRBV7-9; CDR3 DNA: TGTGCCAGCAGCCGACAGTATCCTAATGAAAAACTGTTTTTT; CDR3 protein: CASSRQYPNEKLFF
J gene: TRBJ2-3; D gene: .; clone size: .; V gene: TRBV5-1; CDR3 DNA: TGCGCCAGCAGCTTGGACAAGAGCGGATTAGATACGCAGTATTTT; CDR3 protein: CASSLDKSGLDTQYF
J gene: TRBJ2-2; D gene: TRBD2; clone size: .; V gene: TRBV2; CDR3 DNA: TGTGCCAGCAGTAGCGGGGGGGCGCCCGGGGAGCTGTTTTTT; CDR3 protein: CASSSGGAPGELFF
J gene: TRBJ1-5; D gene: .; clone size: .; V gene: TRBV11-2; CDR3 DNA: TGTGCCAGCAGCCCACACCCCAATCAGCCCCAGCATTTT; CDR3 protein: CASSPHPNQPQHF
J gene: TRBJ2-7; D gene: .; clone size: many; V gene: TRBV12-3/TRBV12-4; CDR3 DNA: TGTGCCAGCAGCCTAGGCCAGGGGTTCGACTCCTACGAGCAGTACTTC; CDR3 protein: CASSLGQGFDSYEQYF